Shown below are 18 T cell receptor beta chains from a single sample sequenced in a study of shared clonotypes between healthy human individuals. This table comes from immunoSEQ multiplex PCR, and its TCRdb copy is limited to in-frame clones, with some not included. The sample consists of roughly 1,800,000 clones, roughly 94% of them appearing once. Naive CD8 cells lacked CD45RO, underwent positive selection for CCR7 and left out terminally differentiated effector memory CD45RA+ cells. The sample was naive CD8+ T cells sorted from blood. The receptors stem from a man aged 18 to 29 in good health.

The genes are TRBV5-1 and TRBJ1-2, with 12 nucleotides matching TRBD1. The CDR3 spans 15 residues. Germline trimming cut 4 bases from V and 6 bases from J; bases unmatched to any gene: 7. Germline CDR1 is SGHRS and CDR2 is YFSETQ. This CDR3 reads CASSPGQGARDGYTF. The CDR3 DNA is TGCGCCAGCAGCCCGGGACAGGGGGCGAGGGATGGCTACACCTTC.

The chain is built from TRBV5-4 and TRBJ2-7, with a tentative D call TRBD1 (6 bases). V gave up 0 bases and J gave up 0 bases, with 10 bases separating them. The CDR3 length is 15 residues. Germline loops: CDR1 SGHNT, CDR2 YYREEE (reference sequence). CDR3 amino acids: CASSLDLGGSYEQYF. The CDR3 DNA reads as TGTGCCAGCAGCTTGGATCTAGGGGGCTCCTACGAGCAGTACTTC.

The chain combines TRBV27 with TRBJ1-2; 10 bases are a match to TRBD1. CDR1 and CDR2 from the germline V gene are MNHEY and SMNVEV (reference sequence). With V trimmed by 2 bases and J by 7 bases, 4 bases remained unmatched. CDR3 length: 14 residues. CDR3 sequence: CASSLEGTGVGYTF. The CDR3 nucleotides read TGTGCCAGCAGTTTAGAAGGGACAGGGGTTGGCTACACCTTC.

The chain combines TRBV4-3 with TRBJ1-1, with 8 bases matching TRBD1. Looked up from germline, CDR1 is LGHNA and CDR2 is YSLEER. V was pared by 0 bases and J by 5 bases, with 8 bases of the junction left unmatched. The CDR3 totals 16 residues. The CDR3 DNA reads TGCGCCAGCAGCCAAGAAGGGCGACAGGGGTGGACTGAAGCTTTCTTT. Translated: CASSQEGRQGWTEAFF.

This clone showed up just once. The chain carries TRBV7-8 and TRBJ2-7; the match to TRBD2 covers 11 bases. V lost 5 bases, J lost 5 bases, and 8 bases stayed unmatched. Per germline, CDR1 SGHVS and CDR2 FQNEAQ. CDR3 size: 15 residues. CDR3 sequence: CASSILAGDAHEQYF. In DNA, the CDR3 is TGTGCCAGCAGCATACTAGCGGGAGATGCCCACGAGCAGTACTTC.

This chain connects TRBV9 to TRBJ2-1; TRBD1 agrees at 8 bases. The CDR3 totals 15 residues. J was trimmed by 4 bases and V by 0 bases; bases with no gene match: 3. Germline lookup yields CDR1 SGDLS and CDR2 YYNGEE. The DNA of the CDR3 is TGTGCCAGCAGCGTAGGGGACAGGACTTACAATGAGCAGTTCTTC. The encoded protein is CASSVGDRTYNEQFF.

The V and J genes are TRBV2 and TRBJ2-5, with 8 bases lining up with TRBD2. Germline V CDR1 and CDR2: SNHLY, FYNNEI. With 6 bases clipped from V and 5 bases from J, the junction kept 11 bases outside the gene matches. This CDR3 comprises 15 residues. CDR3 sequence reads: CASRLTSGGPETQYF. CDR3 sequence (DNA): TGTGCCAGCAGGTTGACAAGCGGGGGACCCGAGACCCAGTACTTC.

The CDR3: CASSSDYTGELFF. The CDR3 DNA is TGTGCCAGCAGCTCCGACTACACCGGGGAGCTGTTTTTT. The chain has TRBV7-6 and TRBJ2-2; the D is unclear. Trimming left V 4 bases short and J 3 bases short, with 6 bases between. The CDR3 consists of 13 residues. Germline V gene lookup returns CDR1 SGHVS and CDR2 FNYEAQ.

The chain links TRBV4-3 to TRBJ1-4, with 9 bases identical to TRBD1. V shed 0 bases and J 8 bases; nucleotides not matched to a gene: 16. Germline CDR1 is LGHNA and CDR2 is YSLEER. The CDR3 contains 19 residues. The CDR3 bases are TGCGCCAGCAGCCAAGAGCCCGGGGACAGGGTAGTTAAGGGAGAAAAACTGTTTTTT. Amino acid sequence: CASSQEPGDRVVKGEKLFF.

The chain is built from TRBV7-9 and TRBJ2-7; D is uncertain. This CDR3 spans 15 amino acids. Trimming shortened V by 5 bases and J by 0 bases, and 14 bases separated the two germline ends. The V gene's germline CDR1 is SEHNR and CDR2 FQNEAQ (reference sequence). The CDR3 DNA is TGTGCCAGCAGCCGCAACAACGACCCCTCCTACGAGCAGTACTTC. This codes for CASSRNNDPSYEQYF.

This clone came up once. CDR3 sequence reads: CASSLTGGVWNEQYF. The DNA of the CDR3 is TGTGCCAGCAGTTTAACAGGGGGCGTCTGGAACGAGCAGTACTTC. The chain carries TRBV27 and TRBJ2-7; TRBD1 matches at 9 bases. The length of the CDR3 is 15 residues. Germline trimming cut 2 bases from V and 5 bases from J; bases unmatched to any gene: 7. Per germline, CDR1 MNHEY and CDR2 SMNVEV (reference sequence).

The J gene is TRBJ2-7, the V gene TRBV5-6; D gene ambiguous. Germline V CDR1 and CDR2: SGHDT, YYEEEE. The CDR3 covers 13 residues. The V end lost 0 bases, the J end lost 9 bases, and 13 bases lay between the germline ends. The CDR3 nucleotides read TGTGCCAGCAGCTTGGCCTTAGGATCAGGGCAGTACTTC. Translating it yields CASSLALGSGQYF.

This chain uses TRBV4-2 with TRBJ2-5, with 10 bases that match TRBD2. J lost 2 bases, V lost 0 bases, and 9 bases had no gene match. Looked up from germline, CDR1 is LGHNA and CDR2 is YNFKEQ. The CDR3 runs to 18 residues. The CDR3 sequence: CASSQDHRSGGTQETQYF. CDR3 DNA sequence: TGTGCCAGCAGCCAAGACCACCGTAGCGGGGGGACACAAGAGACCCAGTACTTC.

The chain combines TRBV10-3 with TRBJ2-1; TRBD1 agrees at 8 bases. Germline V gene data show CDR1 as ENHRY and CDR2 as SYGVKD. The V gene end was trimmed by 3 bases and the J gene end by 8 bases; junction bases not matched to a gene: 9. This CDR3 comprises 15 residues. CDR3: CAISDPGTGLDEQFF. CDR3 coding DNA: TGTGCCATCAGTGATCCCGGGACAGGTCTGGATGAGCAGTTCTTC.

The CDR3 sequence is CASSVEVDDLGTGELFF. CDR3 DNA sequence: TGTGCCAGCAGCGTAGAAGTCGATGACTTAGGCACCGGGGAGCTGTTTTTT. The chain couples TRBV9 to TRBJ2-2; D is unclear. The CDR3 contains 17 residues. V lost 0 bases to trimming and J lost 4 bases, with 16 bases between them. The germline V gene encodes CDR1 SGDLS and CDR2 YYNGEE. The complete variable domain, with remaining parts taken from reference TRBV9 and TRBJ2-2, reads DSGVTQTPKHLITATGQRVTLRCSPRSGDLSVYWYQQSLDQGLQFLIQYYNGEERAKGNILERFSAQQFPDLHSELNLSSLELGDSALYFCASSVEVDDLGTGELFFGEGSRLTVL.

The CDR3 coding sequence is TGCAGCGTTGAAGGCCGGACGGACACAGATACGCAGTATTTT. This encodes CSVEGRTDTDTQYF. This chain uses TRBV29-1 with TRBJ2-3; unclear D gene. V dropped 1 base and J dropped 2 bases, with 10 bases sitting between them. The CDR3 is made up of 14 amino acids. Looked up from germline, CDR1 is SQVTM and CDR2 is ANQGSEA.

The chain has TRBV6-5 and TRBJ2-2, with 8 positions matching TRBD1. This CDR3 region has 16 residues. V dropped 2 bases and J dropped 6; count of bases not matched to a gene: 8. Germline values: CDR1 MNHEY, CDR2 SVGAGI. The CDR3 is CASSYAPGQAAGELFF. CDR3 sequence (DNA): TGTGCCAGCAGTTACGCCCCGGGACAGGCTGCCGGGGAGCTGTTTTTT.

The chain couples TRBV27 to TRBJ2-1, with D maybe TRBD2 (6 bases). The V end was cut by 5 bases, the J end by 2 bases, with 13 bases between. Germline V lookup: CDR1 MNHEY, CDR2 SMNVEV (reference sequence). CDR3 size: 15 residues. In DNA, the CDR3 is TGTGCCAGCAGTACCCTAGCGCAAACCTACAATGAGCAGTTCTTC. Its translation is CASSTLAQTYNEQFF.